The subject of this entry is one T cell receptor beta chain. The sample holds a few counts of this clonotype. What this receptor recognizes is not known. No clone much larger than this one lies a single base away; base qualities are absent. To demonstrate the VDJtools post-analysis software, TCR beta repertoires were profiled from the peripheral blood of roughly 14 young patients with multiple sclerosis. The multiple sclerosis patients were children and adolescents ranging in age from 6 to 15 years. Looking up the germline V gene (reference sequence) yields CDR1 DFQATT and CDR2 SNEGSKA. CDR3 length: 16 amino acids, cysteine to phenylalanine. Only the CDR3 portion is preserved as DNA: 48 bases, with reading frame beginning at the first base. The germline V and J ends show losses of 0 bases and 6 bases respectively, and no gene match explains 11 bases of the junction. The data are from a study of post-analysis software for immune sequencing data (dated by TCRdb to 2015 to 2017). Background on the whole study: The recorded disease courses included relapsing-remitting, secondary progressive and progressive-relapsing multiple sclerosis, and some patients had no subtype annotation. The patient repertoires were set against 11 previously published healthy control repertoires from donors whose ages ranged from roughly 6 to 27 years. A subset of samples was prepared in parallel using single-end sample barcoding, then pooled and co-amplified after Illumina adapter ligation.

Libraries came from PCR. The sequencing machine was an Illumina HiSeq 2500. To reduce PCR and sequencing biases, unique molecular identifiers were built into the TCR beta cDNA libraries. Roughly 0.5 million cDNA molecules were obtained per 1 to 10 million input T cells, so each molecule approximated one T cell. The patient libraries were prepared and sequenced with the same protocol used for the earlier healthy control dataset. Within a given batch, samples were prepared together, multiplexed and sequenced on the same HiSeq lane. The authors processed their data as follows. Raw barcoded reads were processed with MIGEC, and single-read molecular identifier groups were discarded before consensus assembly and CDR3 extraction. Clonotype tables were post-analysed with VDJtools, normalizing diversity by down-sampling all datasets to the smallest sample size. In repertoire overlap clustering, CDR3 amino acid sequences, but not nucleotide sequences, were matched to correct batch-related cross-sample contamination. Through fastp at Q25 and MiXCR, TCRdb rebuilt clones from the public reads, retaining in-frame beta chains. Rows matching on CDR3 protein sequence are summarized as one entry with the most common DNA and genes. In this record, the V and J calls reflect TCRdb's handling and not the investigators' own analysis. The sample profile shows approximately 440,000 distinct CDR3 sequences; roughly 46% of them were found once. The ten largest clonotypes hold 9.5% to 13% of the sample.

Broad study findings and their caveats: Significantly higher frequencies in patients than in controls were found for about 5 TRBV segments, including TRBV5-6, TRBV5-1 and TRBV20-1. Multiple sclerosis patients had significantly lower normalized Chao1 diversity than controls, a result that suggests substantial peripheral T-cell clonal expansion. The multiple sclerosis patient group was slightly younger than the control group. Direct clustering with F measure revealed strong co-clustering of samples prepared in the same batch, which led to a batch-effect correction.

This clonotype was sampled from a girl aged 10 to 17 with multiple sclerosis. The chain employs TRBV20-1 and TRBJ1-2, with 9 central nucleotides matching TRBD1. The sequencing sample was made of blood. The DNA is as follows: TGCAGTGCTAGAGACGTGATACGTACAGGGGGCGATGGCTACACCTTC. It encodes CSARDVIRTGGDGYTF.